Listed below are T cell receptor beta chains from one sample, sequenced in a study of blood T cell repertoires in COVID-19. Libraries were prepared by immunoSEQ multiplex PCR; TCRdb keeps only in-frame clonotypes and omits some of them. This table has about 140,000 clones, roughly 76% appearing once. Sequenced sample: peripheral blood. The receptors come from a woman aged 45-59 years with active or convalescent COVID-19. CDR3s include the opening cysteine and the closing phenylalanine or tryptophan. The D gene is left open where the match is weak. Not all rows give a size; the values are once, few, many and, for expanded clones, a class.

CASSMAGGRNYGYTF | TGTGCCAGTAGTATGGCAGGGGGGAGAAACTATGGCTACACCTTC | TRBD1 | TRBJ1-2 | NA | TRBV19
CASSLVGGSTDTQYF | TGTGCCAGCAGCTTGGTGGGGGGGAGCACAGATACGCAGTATTTT | TRBD2 | TRBJ2-3 | NA | TRBV7-2
CASSQRQGGNEKLFF | TGTGCCAGCAGCCAGAGACAGGGAGGAAATGAAAAACTGTTTTTT | TRBD1 | TRBJ1-4 | NA | TRBV3-1/TRBV3-2
CASSQERNRGGLDGYTF | TGTGCCAGCAGCCAAGAGAGAAACAGGGGAGGTCTGGATGGCTACACCTTC | TRBD1 | TRBJ1-2 | NA | TRBV4-2
CASSTGLSSFYNEQFF | TGTGCCAGCAGTACGGGACTTAGCTCATTCTACAATGAGCAGTTCTTC | NA | TRBJ2-1 | NA | TRBV2
CATSEGRDRGPEQYF | TGTGCCACCAGTGAGGGACGGGACAGGGGGCCCGAGCAGTACTTC | TRBD1 | TRBJ2-7 | NA | TRBV24-1
CATQRAGEAFF | TGTGCCACCCAGCGGGCCGGTGAAGCTTTCTTT | NA | TRBJ1-1 | NA | TRBV27
CASSEGGAGRKDTEAFF | TGTGCCAGCAGTGAAGGGGGGGCAGGGCGGAAGGACACTGAAGCTTTCTTT | NA | TRBJ1-1 | NA | TRBV25-1
CATLQRGKEKLFF | TGTGCCACCCTACAAAGGGGCAAGGAAAAACTGTTTTTT | NA | TRBJ1-4 | NA | TRBV30
CASGDRGRGANVLTF | TGTGCCAGCGGGGACAGGGGGCGCGGGGCCAACGTCCTGACTTTC | TRBD1 | TRBJ2-6 | NA | TRBV19
CASSPQREGQHF | TGTGCCAGCAGCCCTCAAAGGGAGGGGCAACACTTC | TRBD2 | TRBJ2-7 | NA | TRBV7-2
CASGDRISGANVLTF | TGTGCCAGCGGGGACAGGATCTCTGGGGCCAACGTCCTGACTTTC | TRBD1 | TRBJ2-6 | few | TRBV18
CASSLAGQRF | TGTGCCAGCAGCTTAGCGGGACAGCGCTTC | TRBD1 | TRBJ1-2 | NA | TRBV7-9
CASSSTGTGELFF | TGTGCCAGCAGCTCCACGGGGACCGGGGAGCTGTTTTTT | NA | TRBJ2-2 | NA | TRBV7-9
CASSDAGYEKLFF | TGTGCCAGCAGTGACGCGGGATATGAAAAACTGTTTTTT | NA | TRBJ1-4 | NA | TRBV2
CASSMSGGRGGEKLFF | TGTGCCAGTAGTATGTCCGGCGGCAGGGGAGGGGAAAAACTGTTTTTT | NA | TRBJ1-4 | NA | TRBV19
CASSETGGYRNYGYTF | TGTGCCAGCTCCGAGACAGGGGGCTATCGTAACTATGGCTACACCTTC | TRBD1 | TRBJ1-2 | NA | TRBV5-6
CASSLPQTGPREKLFF | TGTGCCAGCAGCTTACCCCAGACAGGGCCTAGGGAAAAACTGTTTTTT | TRBD1 | TRBJ1-4 | NA | TRBV7-9
CASSLGRTGAGYTF | TGTGCCAGCAGTTTGGGACGGACAGGGGCCGGCTACACCTTC | TRBD1 | TRBJ1-2 | NA | TRBV27
CASSLDPSLAGAQHF | TGTGCCAGCAGCTTAGATCCATCTCTAGCCGGGGCCCAGCATTTT | NA | TRBJ1-5 | once | TRBV7-2
CASSPLAVSSYNEQFF | TGTGCCAGCAGTCCTCTAGCGGTGAGCTCCTACAATGAGCAGTTCTTC | TRBD2 | TRBJ2-1 | NA | TRBV7-6
CASSSGGETQYF | TGCGCCAGCAGCTCGGGGGGTGAGACCCAGTACTTC | TRBD2 | TRBJ2-5 | NA | TRBV5-1
CASSPAGGSGNTIYF | TGTGCCAGCAGCCCGGCCGGGGGCTCTGGAAACACCATATATTTT | NA | TRBJ1-3 | NA | TRBV7-2
CASSLNTDTQYF | TGTGCCAGCAGTCTTAACACAGATACGCAGTATTTT | NA | TRBJ2-3 | NA | TRBV12-3/TRBV12-4
CASSQFLAEAGDTQYF | TGTGCCAGCAGCCAATTTTTAGCGGAGGCGGGAGATACGCAGTATTTT | NA | TRBJ2-3 | NA | TRBV3-1/TRBV3-2
CASSLSSLNEQFF | TGTGCCAGCAGCTTATCCTCCCTGAATGAGCAGTTCTTC | NA | TRBJ2-1 | once | TRBV7-3
CASSEGGVGPPFYEQYF | TGCGCCAGCAGCGAGGGGGGGGTAGGGCCCCCCTTCTACGAGCAGTACTTC | NA | TRBJ2-7 | NA | TRBV5-1
CASSQLAGNNEQFF | TGTGCCAGCTCACAATTAGCGGGGAACAATGAGCAGTTCTTC | TRBD2 | TRBJ2-1 | NA | TRBV18
CASSPYRLAGGYEQYF | TGTGCCAGCAGCCCCTACCGACTAGCGGGGGGCTACGAGCAGTACTTC | TRBD2 | TRBJ2-7 | NA | TRBV7-8
CASSRSTADTQYF | TGTGCCAGCAGCAGGAGTACCGCAGATACGCAGTATTTT | NA | TRBJ2-3 | NA | TRBV5-6
CASSFPGQGTGNTIYF | TGTGCCAGCAGCTTCCCGGGACAGGGAACTGGAAACACCATATATTTT | TRBD1 | TRBJ1-3 | NA | TRBV5-6
CASSQPDIRNTEAFF | TGTGCCAGCAGCCAACCGGACATACGGAACACTGAAGCTTTCTTT | NA | TRBJ1-1 | NA | TRBV3-1/TRBV3-2
CASSYGTAVRYEQYF | TGTGCCAGCAGTTACGGGACAGCCGTCCGCTACGAGCAGTACTTC | TRBD1 | TRBJ2-7 | few | TRBV6-2/TRBV6-3
CASSTHRWDNSPLHF | TGTGCCAGTAGTACCCACAGGTGGGATAATTCACCCCTCCACTTT | NA | TRBJ1-6 | NA | TRBV19
CASSPQLAGGSEDTQYF | TGTGCCAGCTCACCTCAATTGGCGGGAGGCTCAGAGGATACGCAGTATTTT | TRBD2 | TRBJ2-3 | NA | TRBV18
CASSTRQGARTGELFF | TGCGCCAGCAGCACGAGACAGGGGGCTAGAACCGGGGAGCTGTTTTTT | TRBD1 | TRBJ2-2 | NA | TRBV5-1
CSVAAGGNQPQHF | TGCAGCGTTGCGGCGGGCGGCAATCAGCCCCAGCATTTT | NA | TRBJ1-5 | NA | TRBV29-1
CASSQEGGTFYEQYF | TGTGCCAGCAGCCAAGAAGGAGGCACCTTCTACGAGCAGTACTTC | NA | TRBJ2-7 | NA | TRBV3-1/TRBV3-2
CSRQEVYGYTF | TGCAGTAGGCAGGAGGTCTATGGCTACACCTTC | NA | TRBJ1-2 | once | TRBV20-1
CASSPGTSGDTQYF | TGTGCCAGCAGCCCCGGGACTAGCGGAGATACGCAGTATTTT | TRBD2 | TRBJ2-3 | once | TRBV4-2
CSVGDRSNQPQHF | TGCAGCGTTGGCGATCGGAGCAATCAGCCCCAGCATTTT | NA | TRBJ1-5 | NA | TRBV29-1
CASSIGGGQGGKSDEQYF | TGTGCCAGTAGTATAGGAGGAGGGCAGGGAGGGAAATCGGACGAGCAGTACTTC | TRBD2 | TRBJ2-7 | NA | TRBV19
CASSLSKGQDTQYF | TGTGCCAGCAGCTTAAGCAAGGGACAAGATACGCAGTATTTT | NA | TRBJ2-3 | NA | TRBV7-3
CASRTLQGAGTGELFF | TGTGCCAGTAGAACTCTACAGGGTGCCGGCACCGGGGAGCTGTTTTTT | NA | TRBJ2-2 | NA | TRBV28
CASNPGTPPYEQYF | TGTGCCAGCAATCCCGGGACTCCGCCCTACGAGCAGTACTTC | NA | TRBJ2-7 | NA | TRBV2
CASSSSGRENIQYF | TGTGCCAGCAGCTCTAGCGGGAGGGAAAACATTCAGTACTTC | TRBD2 | TRBJ2-4 | NA | TRBV28
CASSQVGRWNEKLFF | TGCGCCAGCAGCCAAGTGGGCCGCTGGAATGAAAAACTGTTTTTT | NA | TRBJ1-4 | NA | TRBV5-1
CASTGGGSSGYEQYF | TGTGCCAGCACGGGGGGCGGGAGCTCCGGGTACGAGCAGTACTTC | NA | TRBJ2-7 | NA | TRBV28
CASSETGTSGSFVNEQFF | TGTGCCAGCAGTGAGACCGGGACTAGCGGGAGTTTTGTCAATGAGCAGTTCTTC | TRBD2 | TRBJ2-1 | NA | TRBV6-2/TRBV6-3
CATAARDSNQPQHF | TGTGCCACCGCTGCCCGGGATAGCAATCAGCCCCAGCATTTT | NA | TRBJ1-5 | NA | TRBV24-1
CAWRGQGYPNYGYTF | TGTGCCTGGAGAGGACAGGGCTATCCTAACTATGGCTACACCTTC | TRBD1 | TRBJ1-2 | once | TRBV30
CAWSPYTGNYGYTF | TGTGCCTGGAGTCCCTACACAGGGAACTATGGCTACACCTTC | NA | TRBJ1-2 | NA | TRBV30
CASSHGGVEKLFF | TGTGCCAGCAGCCATGGGGGCGTCGAAAAACTGTTTTTT | NA | TRBJ1-4 | once | TRBV3-1/TRBV3-2